The next 20 T cell receptor beta chains were all read from a single sample in a study of technical replicates of blood from a few donors. The repertoire was sequenced with immunoSEQ multiplex PCR; TCRdb's copy has only in-frame clones and lacks some. The sample shows fewer than 90,000 clones, approximately 90% of them seen only once. Sequenced material: T cells isolated from PBMCs. The source of these receptors is a human donor in good health.

The chain joins TRBV11-3 to TRBJ1-1; D gene ambiguous. This CDR3 spans 14 amino acids. Per the germline V gene, CDR1 is SGHNT and CDR2 is YENEEA. V was trimmed by 1 base and J by 7 bases, leaving 13 bases between them. This CDR3 is CASSLVEGNGEAFF. CDR3 in DNA: TGTGCCAGCAGCTTAGTCGAGGGAAACGGTGAAGCTTTCTTT.

The chain is built from TRBV7-3 and TRBJ2-1, with a possible D match to TRBD2 (6 bases). With 2 bases removed from V and 5 bases from J, the gap between germline ends came to 10 bases. CDR1 is SGHTA and CDR2 is FQGTGA in the germline V gene. The CDR3 covers 14 residues. DNA of the CDR3: TGTGCCAGCAGCTTAGCTCTAGCGAACAATGAGCAGTTCTTC. Amino acid sequence: CASSLALANNEQFF.

The chain combines TRBV18 with TRBJ2-5; D is unclear. The CDR3 length is 13 residues. V lost 4 bases and J lost 5, with 11 bases in between. The germline V gene has CDR1 KGHSH and CDR2 LQKENI. This CDR3 reads CASSQPPWETQYF. Here the CDR3 DNA reads TGTGCCAGCTCACAGCCCCCTTGGGAGACCCAGTACTTC.

The V gene is TRBV19, the J gene TRBJ2-4, with 7 bases identical to TRBD2. CDR3 length equals 15 residues. Germline CDR1 LNHDA, CDR2 SQIVND (reference sequence). After removal of 2 bases from V and 2 bases from J, the junction contained 3 bases not matched to a gene. CDR3 residues: CASSISAGTKNIQYF. The CDR3 nucleotides are TGTGCCAGTAGTATATCAGCGGGGACCAAAAACATTCAGTACTTC.

The chain combines TRBV5-1 with TRBJ2-1; 11 bases line up with TRBD2. CDR1 is SGHRS and CDR2 is YFSETQ in the germline V gene. The CDR3 spans 16 residues. The V gene end was trimmed by 5 bases and the J gene end by 9 bases; junction bases not matched to a gene: 13. CDR3 nucleotide sequence: TGCGCCAGCAGTCCGACTAGCGGGACCTACAATGGTGAGCAGTTCTTC. This sequence encodes CASSPTSGTYNGEQFF. The variable domain in full, completed from reference TRBV5-1 and TRBJ2-1, reads KAGVTQTPRYLIKTRGQQVTLSCSPISGHRSVSWYQQTPGQGLQFLFEYFSETQRNKGNFPGRFSGRQFSNSRSEMNVSTLELGDSALYLCASSPTSGTYNGEQFFGPGTRLTVL.

This clone was detected only a few times. V is TRBV18 and J is TRBJ1-1; 7 positions agree with TRBD1. Germline lookup yields CDR1 KGHSH and CDR2 LQKENI. Trimming cost V 6 bases and J 12 bases; bases outside gene matches: 10. The CDR3 sequence is 12 residues long. CDR3 sequence: CASSPGDRETFF. The CDR3 DNA is TGTGCCAGCTCGCCGGGAGACAGGGAAACTTTCTTT.

The rearrangement joins TRBV5-6 to TRBJ2-7; weak D call: TRBD2 (6 bases). Trimming removed 3 bases from V and 5 bases from J, with 12 bases in between. The germline CDR1 and CDR2 sequences are SGHDT and YYEEEE. There are 13 residues in the CDR3. The CDR3 DNA reads as TGTGCCAGCAGCTCCTCTGGGGAGGACGAGCAGTACTTC. The encoded protein is CASSSSGEDEQYF.

The chain links TRBV7-9 to TRBJ1-2; D gene unclear. CDR3 length: 16 amino acids. V shed 4 bases and J shed 0 bases, with 15 bases lying between them. Germline V gives CDR1 SEHNR, CDR2 FQNEAQ (reference sequence). The CDR3 loop is CASSSPLPGANYGYTF. As DNA, the CDR3 is TGTGCCAGCAGCTCTCCCTTGCCGGGAGCTAACTATGGCTACACCTTC.

V usage is TRBV18 and J usage is TRBJ2-7; 7 bases are a match to TRBD1. The CDR3 contains 15 residues. Germline CDR1 KGHSH, CDR2 LQKENI. Trimming at V came to 3 bases and at J to 2 bases, leaving 7 bases not matched to a gene. The CDR3: CASSPPGQVAYEQYF. The CDR3 nucleotides are TGTGCCAGCTCACCGCCCGGACAGGTTGCCTACGAGCAGTACTTC.

The rearrangement joins TRBV6-1 to TRBJ1-1; tentative D call: TRBD1 (6 bases). V dropped 1 base and J dropped 2 bases, with 14 bases sitting between them. The CDR3 is made up of 16 amino acids. Germline loops: CDR1 MNHNS, CDR2 SASEGT. The chain's CDR3 is CASSEGSGHHNTEAFF. In DNA, the CDR3 is TGTGCCAGCAGTGAAGGGTCGGGACATCATAACACTGAAGCTTTCTTT.

The rearrangement joins TRBV29-1 to TRBJ2-2, with D possibly being TRBD1 (5 bases). The CDR3 length is 12 residues. The V end was cut by 3 bases, the J end by 3 bases, with 5 bases between. CDR1 SQVTM and CDR2 ANQGSEA come from the germline V gene. Here the CDR3 DNA reads TGCAGCGTTGACAGGGACACCGGGGAGCTGTTTTTT. It specifies CSVDRDTGELFF.

This clone has only one observation. V is TRBV7-8 and J is TRBJ2-1; TRBD2 aligns across 13 bases. The ends lost 2 bases at V and 7 bases at J; junction bases unmatched: 8. CDR1 SGHVS and CDR2 FQNEAQ come from the germline V gene. This CDR3 has 17 amino acids. In nucleotides, the CDR3 is TGTGCCAGCAGCTTAATAATGGGGACTAGCGGGACGAATGAGCAGTTCTTC. Protein sequence: CASSLIMGTSGTNEQFF.

This sequence joins TRBV14 and TRBJ2-1, with D unclear. The CDR3 loop spans 14 amino acids. CDR1 and CDR2 (germline): SGHDN, FVKESK. V was cut by 4 bases and J by 3 bases, with 10 bases left in between. The CDR3 nucleotides read TGTGCCAGCAGCCTCCCGAACTACTACAATGAGCAGTTCTTC. Protein sequence: CASSLPNYYNEQFF.

This chain links TRBV15 with TRBJ1-1, with 8 bases fitting TRBD1. V lost 1 base to trimming and J lost 6 bases; unmatched junction nucleotides: 7. The CDR3 has 15 residues. Germline V gene data show CDR1 as LNHNV and CDR2 as YYDKDF (reference sequence). The CDR3 sequence is CATSRVRQGLAEAFF. The CDR3 DNA is TGTGCCACCAGCAGAGTCCGACAGGGGCTGGCTGAAGCTTTCTTT.

The V call is TRBV14, the J call TRBJ2-7, with unresolved D. Germline V gives CDR1 SGHDN, CDR2 FVKESK. Between the trimmed V and J ends, which lost 1 base and 3 bases, there was a span of 7 bases. The CDR3 is 13 residues long. The CDR3 DNA sequence: TGTGCCAGCAGCCAAGGGTCGAGCTACGAGCAGTACTTC. It specifies CASSQGSSYEQYF.

V and J are TRBV7-3 and TRBJ2-3, with a weak D call TRBD1 (5 bases). Trimming stripped 2 bases from V and 3 bases from J, with 6 bases between. The CDR3 spans 13 residues. Germline V gives CDR1 SGHTA, CDR2 FQGTGA. Here the CDR3 DNA reads TGTGCCAGCAGCTTAGACAGAACAGATACGCAGTATTTT. Translating it yields CASSLDRTDTQYF.

This chain uses TRBV19 with TRBJ2-3, with no clear D. CDR3 length: 13 amino acids. From germline, CDR1 is LNHDA and CDR2 SQIVND (reference sequence). The V and J ends lost 3 bases and 5 bases respectively, with 9 bases between them. The CDR3: CASSITLVDTQYF. CDR3 DNA: TGTGCCAGTAGTATTACTCTGGTAGATACGCAGTATTTT.

The chain recombines TRBV5-1 with TRBJ2-3, with 11 bases identical to TRBD2. The CDR3 is made up of 15 amino acids. J was trimmed by 6 bases and V by 5 bases; bases with no gene match: 8. Germline V CDR1 and CDR2: SGHRS, YFSETQ. The DNA of the CDR3 is TGCGCCAGCAGACTAGCGGGAGAATCATGGGATACGCAGTATTTT. Amino acids: CASRLAGESWDTQYF.

V and J are TRBV7-2 and TRBJ2-3; 8 bases match TRBD2. This CDR3 comprises 16 residues. V lost 4 bases to trimming and J lost 6 bases; unmatched junction nucleotides: 12. Germline V gene sequence: CDR1 SGHTA, CDR2 FQGNSA. The CDR3 DNA reads as TGTGCCAGCAGCTCTGGACTAGCCGTAATGGTGGATACGCAGTATTTT. The encoded protein is CASSSGLAVMVDTQYF.

This chain uses TRBV6-5 with TRBJ2-7; TRBD1 aligns across 10 bases. V was pared by 10 bases and J by 2 bases, with 8 bases of the junction left unmatched. This CDR3 is 14 amino acids long. In germline, CDR1 is MNHEY, CDR2 SVGAGI. As DNA, the CDR3 is TGTGCCACCTCCGCCGGGACAGGGGCCTACGAGCAGTACTTC. Protein: CATSAGTGAYEQYF.